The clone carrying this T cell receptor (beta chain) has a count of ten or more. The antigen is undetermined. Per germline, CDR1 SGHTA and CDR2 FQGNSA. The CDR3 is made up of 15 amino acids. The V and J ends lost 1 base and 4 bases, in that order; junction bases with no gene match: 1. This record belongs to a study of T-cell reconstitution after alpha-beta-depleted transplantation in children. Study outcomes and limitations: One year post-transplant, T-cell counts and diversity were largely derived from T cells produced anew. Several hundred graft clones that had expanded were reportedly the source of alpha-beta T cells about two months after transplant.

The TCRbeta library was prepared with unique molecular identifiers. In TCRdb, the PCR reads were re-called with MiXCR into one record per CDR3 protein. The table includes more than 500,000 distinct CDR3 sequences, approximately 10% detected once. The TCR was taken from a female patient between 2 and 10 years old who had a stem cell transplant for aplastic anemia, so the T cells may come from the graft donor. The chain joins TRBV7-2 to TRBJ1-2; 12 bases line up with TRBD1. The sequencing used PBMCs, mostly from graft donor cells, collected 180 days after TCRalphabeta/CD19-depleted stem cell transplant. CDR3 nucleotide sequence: TGTGCCAGCAGCTTAGGGGGACAGGGGGCCTATGGCTACACCTTC. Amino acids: CASSLGGQGAYGYTF.